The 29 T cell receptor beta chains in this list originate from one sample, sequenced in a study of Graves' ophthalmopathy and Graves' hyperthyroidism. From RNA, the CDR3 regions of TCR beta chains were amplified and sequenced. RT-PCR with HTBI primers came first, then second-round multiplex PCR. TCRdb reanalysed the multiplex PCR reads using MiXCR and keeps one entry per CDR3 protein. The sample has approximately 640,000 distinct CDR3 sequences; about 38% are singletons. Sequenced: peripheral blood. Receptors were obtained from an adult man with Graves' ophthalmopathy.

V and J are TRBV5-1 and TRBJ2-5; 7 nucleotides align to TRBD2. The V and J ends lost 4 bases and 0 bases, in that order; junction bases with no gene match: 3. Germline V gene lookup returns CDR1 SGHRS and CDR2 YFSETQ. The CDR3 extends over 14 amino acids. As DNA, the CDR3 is TGCGCCAGCAGCACGGGAGGCAACCAAGAGACCCAGTACTTC. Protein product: CASSTGGNQETQYF.

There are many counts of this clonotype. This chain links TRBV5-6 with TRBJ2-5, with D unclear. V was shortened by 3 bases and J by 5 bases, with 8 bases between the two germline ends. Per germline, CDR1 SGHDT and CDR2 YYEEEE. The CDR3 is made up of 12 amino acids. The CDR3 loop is CASSSRMETQYF. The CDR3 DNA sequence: TGTGCCAGCAGCTCACGGATGGAGACCCAGTACTTC.

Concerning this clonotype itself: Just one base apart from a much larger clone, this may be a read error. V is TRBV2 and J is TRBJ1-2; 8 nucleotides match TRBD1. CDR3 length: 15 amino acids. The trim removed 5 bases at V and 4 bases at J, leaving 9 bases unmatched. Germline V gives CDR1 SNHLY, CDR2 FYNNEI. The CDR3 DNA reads TGTGCCAGCAGTTTTGGACAGGGCTGGAGCTATGGCTACACCTTC. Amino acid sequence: CASSFGQGWSYGYTF.

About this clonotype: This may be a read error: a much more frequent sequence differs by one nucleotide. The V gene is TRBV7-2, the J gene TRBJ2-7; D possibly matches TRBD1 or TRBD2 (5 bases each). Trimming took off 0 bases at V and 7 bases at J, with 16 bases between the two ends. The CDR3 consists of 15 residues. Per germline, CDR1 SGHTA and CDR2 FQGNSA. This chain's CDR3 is CASSLAAGTPFEQYF. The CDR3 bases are TGTGCCAGCAGCTTAGCGGCCGGGACCCCCTTTGAGCAGTACTTC.

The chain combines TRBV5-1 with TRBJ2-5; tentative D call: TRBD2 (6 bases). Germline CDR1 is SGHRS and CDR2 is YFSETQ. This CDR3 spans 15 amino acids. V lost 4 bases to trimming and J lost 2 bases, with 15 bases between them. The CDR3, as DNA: TGCGCCAGCAGCCGCGGGGAGAGACAACAAGAGACCCAGTACTTC. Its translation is CASSRGERQQETQYF.

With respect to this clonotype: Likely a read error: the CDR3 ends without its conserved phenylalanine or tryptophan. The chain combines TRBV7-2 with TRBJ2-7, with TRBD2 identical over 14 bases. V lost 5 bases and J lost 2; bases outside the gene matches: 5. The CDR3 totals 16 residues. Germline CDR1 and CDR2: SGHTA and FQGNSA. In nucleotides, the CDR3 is TGTGCCAGCAGCCCCCGGACTAGCGGGAGGACCTACGAGCAGTACTGC. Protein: CASSPRTSGRTYEQYC.

The CDR3 region has the DNA TGTGCCAGCAGCTGGCCCCGGGGGGACGAGCAGTACTTC. Translated, it gives CASSWPRGDEQYF. This chain joins TRBV7-3 and TRBJ2-7; TRBD2 agrees at 7 bases. The CDR3 length is 13 residues. Per the germline V gene, CDR1 is SGHTA and CDR2 is FQGTGA. J was trimmed by 5 bases and V by 4 bases; bases with no gene match: 5.

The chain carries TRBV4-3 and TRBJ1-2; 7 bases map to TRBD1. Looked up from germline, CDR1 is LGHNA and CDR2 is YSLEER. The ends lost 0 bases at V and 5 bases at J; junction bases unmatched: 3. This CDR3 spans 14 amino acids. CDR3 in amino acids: CASSQDQGQYGYTF. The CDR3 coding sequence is TGCGCCAGCAGCCAAGATCAGGGACAGTATGGCTACACCTTC.

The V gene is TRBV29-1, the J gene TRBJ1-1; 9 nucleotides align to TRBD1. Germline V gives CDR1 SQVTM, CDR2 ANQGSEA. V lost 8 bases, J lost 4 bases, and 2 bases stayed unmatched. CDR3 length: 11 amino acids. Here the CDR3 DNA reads TGCAGCATGACAGGGGGCACTGAAGCTTTCTTT. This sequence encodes CSMTGGTEAFF.

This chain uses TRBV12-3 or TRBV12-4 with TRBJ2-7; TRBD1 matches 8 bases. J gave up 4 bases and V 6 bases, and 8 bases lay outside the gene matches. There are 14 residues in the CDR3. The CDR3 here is CASSPWTGRYEQYF. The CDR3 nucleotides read TGTGCCAGCAGCCCGTGGACAGGGCGGTACGAGCAGTACTTC.

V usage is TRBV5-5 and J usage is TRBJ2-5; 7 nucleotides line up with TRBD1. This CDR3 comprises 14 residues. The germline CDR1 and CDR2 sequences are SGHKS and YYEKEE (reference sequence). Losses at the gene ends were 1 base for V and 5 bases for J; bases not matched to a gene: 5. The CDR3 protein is CASSLPRGSETQYF. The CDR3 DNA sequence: TGTGCCAGCAGCTTGCCCAGGGGGTCTGAGACCCAGTACTTC.

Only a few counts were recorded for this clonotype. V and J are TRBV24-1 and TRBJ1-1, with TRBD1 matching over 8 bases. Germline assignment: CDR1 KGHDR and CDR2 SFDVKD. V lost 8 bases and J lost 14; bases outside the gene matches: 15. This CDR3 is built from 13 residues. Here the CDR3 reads CATIFPGGNEQFF. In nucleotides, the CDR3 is TGTGCCACCATCTTCCCAGGGGGCAATGAGCAGTTCTTT.

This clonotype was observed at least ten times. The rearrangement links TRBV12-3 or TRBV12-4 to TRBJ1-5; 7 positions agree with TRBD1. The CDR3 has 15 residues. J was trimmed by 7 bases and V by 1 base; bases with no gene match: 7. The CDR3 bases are TGTGCCAGCAGTTTAGGACAGGGCCCGCTCCAGCCCCAGCATTTT. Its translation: CASSLGQGPLQPQHF.

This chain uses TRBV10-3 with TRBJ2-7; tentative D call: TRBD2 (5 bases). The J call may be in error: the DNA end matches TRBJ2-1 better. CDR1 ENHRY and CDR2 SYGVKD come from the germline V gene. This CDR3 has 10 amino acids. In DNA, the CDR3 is TGTGCCAGCAGCGGTGATGAGCAGTTCTTC. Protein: CASSGDEQFF.

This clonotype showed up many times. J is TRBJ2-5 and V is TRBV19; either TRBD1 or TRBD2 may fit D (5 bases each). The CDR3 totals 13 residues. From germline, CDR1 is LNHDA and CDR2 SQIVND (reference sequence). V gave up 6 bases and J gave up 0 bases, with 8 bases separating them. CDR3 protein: CASSVGHQETQYF. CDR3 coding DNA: TGTGCCAGTAGCGTGGGACACCAAGAGACCCAGTACTTC.

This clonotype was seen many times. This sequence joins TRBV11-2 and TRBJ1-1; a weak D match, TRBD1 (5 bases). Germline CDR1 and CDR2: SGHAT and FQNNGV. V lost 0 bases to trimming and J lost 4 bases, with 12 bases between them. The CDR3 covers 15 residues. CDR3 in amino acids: CASSLDGGAGTEAFF. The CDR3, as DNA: TGTGCCAGCAGCTTAGACGGGGGTGCCGGCACTGAAGCTTTCTTT.

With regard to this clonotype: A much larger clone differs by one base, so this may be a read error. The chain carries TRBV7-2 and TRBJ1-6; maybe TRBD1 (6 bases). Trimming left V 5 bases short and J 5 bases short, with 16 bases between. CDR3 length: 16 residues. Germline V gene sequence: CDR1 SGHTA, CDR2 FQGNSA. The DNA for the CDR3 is TGTGCCAGCAGCCCATACAGGCACAGGGATAATTCACCCCTCCACTTT. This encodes CASSPYRHRDNSPLHF.

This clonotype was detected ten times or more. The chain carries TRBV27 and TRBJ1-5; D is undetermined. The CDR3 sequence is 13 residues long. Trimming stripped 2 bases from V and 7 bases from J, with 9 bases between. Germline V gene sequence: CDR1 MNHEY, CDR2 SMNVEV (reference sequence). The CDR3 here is CASSLVQGQPQHF. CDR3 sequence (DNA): TGTGCCAGCAGTTTAGTACAAGGGCAGCCCCAGCATTTT.

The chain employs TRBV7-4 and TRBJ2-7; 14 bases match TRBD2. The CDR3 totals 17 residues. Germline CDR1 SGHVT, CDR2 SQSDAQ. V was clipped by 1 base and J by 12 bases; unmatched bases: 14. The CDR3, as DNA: TGTGCCAGCAGCTTAGAGCTTCCCGGGACTAGCGGGAGTACATGGTACTTC. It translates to CASSLELPGTSGSTWYF.

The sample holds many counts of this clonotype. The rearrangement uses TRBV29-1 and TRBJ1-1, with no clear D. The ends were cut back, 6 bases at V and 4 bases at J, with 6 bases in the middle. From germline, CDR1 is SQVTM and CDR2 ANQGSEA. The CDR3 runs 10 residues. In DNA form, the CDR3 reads TGCAGCGTCCGGAGCACTGAAGCTTTCTTT. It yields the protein CSVRSTEAFF.

The DNA of the CDR3 is TGTGCCAGCAGCTTATATTGGGGCTCGCAAGAGACCCAGTACTTC. As protein: CASSLYWGSQETQYF. The chain is built from TRBV7-9 and TRBJ2-5, with D maybe TRBD1 (5 bases). With 2 bases removed from V and 2 bases from J, the gap between germline ends came to 12 bases. The CDR3 has 15 amino acids. Germline-derived CDR1 and CDR2 are SEHNR and FQNEAQ (reference sequence).

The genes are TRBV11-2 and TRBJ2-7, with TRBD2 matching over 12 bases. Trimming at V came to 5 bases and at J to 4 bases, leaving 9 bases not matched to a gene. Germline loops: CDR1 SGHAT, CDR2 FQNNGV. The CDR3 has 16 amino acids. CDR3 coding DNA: TGTGCCAGCAGCCCCACAACTAGCGGGGGGAGGTACGAGCAGTACTTC. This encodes CASSPTTSGGRYEQYF.

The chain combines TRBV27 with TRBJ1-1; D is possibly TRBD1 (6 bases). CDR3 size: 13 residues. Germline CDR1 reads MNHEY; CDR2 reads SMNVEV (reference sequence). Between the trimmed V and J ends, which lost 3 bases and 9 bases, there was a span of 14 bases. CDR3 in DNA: TGTGCCAGCAGTTTCTCCGTCAGGGGAAAAGCTTTCTTT. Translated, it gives CASSFSVRGKAFF.

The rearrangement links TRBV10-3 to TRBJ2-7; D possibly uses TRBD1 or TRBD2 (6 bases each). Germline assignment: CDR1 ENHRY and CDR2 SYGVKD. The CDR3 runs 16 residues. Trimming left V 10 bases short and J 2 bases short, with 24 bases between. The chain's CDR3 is CASRLAGGGSTYEQYF. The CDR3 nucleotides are TGTGCCAGCAGACTGGCCGGAGGGGGATCTACCTACGAGCAGTACTTC.

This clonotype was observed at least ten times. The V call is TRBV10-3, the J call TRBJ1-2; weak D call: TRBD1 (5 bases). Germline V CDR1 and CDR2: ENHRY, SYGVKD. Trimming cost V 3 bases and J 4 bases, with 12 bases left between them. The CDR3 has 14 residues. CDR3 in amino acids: CAISDWQGAYGYTF. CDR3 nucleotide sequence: TGTGCCATCAGTGACTGGCAGGGTGCCTATGGCTACACCTTC.

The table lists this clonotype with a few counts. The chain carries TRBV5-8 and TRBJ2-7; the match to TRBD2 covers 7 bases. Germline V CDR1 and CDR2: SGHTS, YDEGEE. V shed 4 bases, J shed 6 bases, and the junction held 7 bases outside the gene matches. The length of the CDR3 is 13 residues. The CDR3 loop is CASSPWGGGEQYF. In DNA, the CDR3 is TGTGCCAGCAGCCCATGGGGGGGGGGCGAGCAGTACTTC.

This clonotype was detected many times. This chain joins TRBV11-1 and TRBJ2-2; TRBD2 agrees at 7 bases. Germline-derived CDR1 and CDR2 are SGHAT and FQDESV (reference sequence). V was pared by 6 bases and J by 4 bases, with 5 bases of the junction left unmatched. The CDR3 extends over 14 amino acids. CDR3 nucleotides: TGTGCCAGCAGGTCCAGCGGGGTCACCGGGGAGCTGTTTTTT. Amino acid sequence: CASRSSGVTGELFF.

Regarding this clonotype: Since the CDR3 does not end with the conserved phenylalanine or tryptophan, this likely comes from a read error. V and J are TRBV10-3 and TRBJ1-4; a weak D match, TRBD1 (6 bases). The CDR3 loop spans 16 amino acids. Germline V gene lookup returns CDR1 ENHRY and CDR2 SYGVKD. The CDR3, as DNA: TGTGCCAGCAGTTACTCGCCGGACAGTCGGAATGAAAAACTGTTTATT. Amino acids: CASSYSPDSRNEKLFI.

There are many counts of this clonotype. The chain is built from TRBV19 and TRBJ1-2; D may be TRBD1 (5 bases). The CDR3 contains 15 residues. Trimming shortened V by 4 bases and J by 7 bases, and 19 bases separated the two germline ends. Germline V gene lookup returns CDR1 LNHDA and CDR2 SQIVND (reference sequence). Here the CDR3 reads CASSSSTFGGGGYTF. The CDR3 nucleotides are TGTGCCAGTAGTAGCTCAACCTTTGGGGGGGGTGGCTACACCTTC.